This T cell receptor beta chain was obtained from a study of T-cell memory formation after mild COVID-19. General study points: Clones contracting across day 15 to 85 had a balanced CD4/CD8 profile; later expanding clones leaned CD4+. Pre-infection memory already had some responding clones, implying cross-reactive memory joined.

V lost 3 bases and J 0 bases, leaving 6 bases between the germline ends. The length of the CDR3 is 13 residues. CDR1 is MDHEN and CDR2 is SYDVKM in the germline V gene. Only a few counts were recorded for this clonotype. The antigen remains undetermined. TCRdb reanalysed the 5' RACE reads using MiXCR and keeps one entry per CDR3 protein. The data hold fewer than 200,000 distinct CDR3 sequences, with 10% to 15% observed a single time. The source of this sequence is a man aged 18 to 30 who had mild COVID-19 (a few samples of this study predate the infection). Cell type and time point are not known. Sequenced: PBMCs or a T cell subset sorted from them (not recorded which). The chain combines TRBV28 with TRBJ2-7, with D hard to call. The CDR3 reads CASSFPHSYEQYV. Here the CDR3 DNA reads TGTGCCAGCAGTTTCCCACACTCCTACGAGCAGTACGTC.